The 13 T cell receptor beta chains reported below all come from one sample, sequenced in a study of blood T cell repertoires in COVID-19. This table comes from immunoSEQ multiplex PCR, and its TCRdb copy is limited to in-frame clones, with some not included. The data contain approximately 250,000 clones, nearly 85% of them seen just once; the ten biggest clones take up more than 5.5%. The sequenced material came from peripheral blood. Receptors were obtained from a human donor in a cohort sampled during active COVID-19.

The genes are TRBV11-2 and TRBJ2-2; perhaps TRBD1 as D (5 bases). The CDR3 has 13 residues. Germline V lookup: CDR1 SGHAT, CDR2 FQNNGV. The V end was cut by 7 bases, the J end by 6 bases, with 12 bases between. CDR3 DNA sequence: TGTGCCAGCACCCTCTTGGGGCCCGGGGAGCTGTTTTTT. Translating gives CASTLLGPGELFF.

The chain carries TRBV5-1 and TRBJ2-2, with 9 positions matching TRBD1. The CDR3 totals 16 residues. Germline CDR1 reads SGHRS; CDR2 reads YFSETQ. J lost 6 bases, V lost 4 bases, and 10 bases had no gene match. The chain's CDR3 is CASSVQDRGRAGELFF. CDR3 in DNA: TGCGCCAGCAGCGTTCAGGACAGGGGTAGGGCCGGGGAGCTGTTTTTT.

The chain recombines TRBV5-4 with TRBJ2-1, with 7 nucleotides matching TRBD2. Looked up from germline, CDR1 is SGHNT and CDR2 is YYREEE (reference sequence). This CDR3 is 15 amino acids long. The V gene end was trimmed by 4 bases and the J gene end by 5 bases; junction bases not matched to a gene: 9. This CDR3 is CASSQSGTINNEQFF. The DNA of the CDR3 is TGTGCCAGCAGCCAATCTGGGACTATCAACAATGAGCAGTTCTTC.

The chain links TRBV2 to TRBJ2-7, with 10 nucleotides matching TRBD1. There are 14 residues in the CDR3. In germline, CDR1 is SNHLY, CDR2 FYNNEI. Trimming removed 7 bases from V and 7 bases from J; junction bases left unmatched: 10. The DNA of the CDR3 is TGTGCCAGCAACGTAGGACAGGGGGGAATAGAGCAGTACTTC. It codes for CASNVGQGGIEQYF.

The chain joins TRBV11-1 to TRBJ2-7; D perhaps matches TRBD1 (7 bases). The V end lost 5 bases, the J end lost 7 bases, and 15 bases lay between the germline ends. Looked up from germline, CDR1 is SGHAT and CDR2 is FQDESV (reference sequence). There are 13 residues in the CDR3. The DNA for the CDR3 is TGTGCCAGCAGCCCGAGGGGGCGGGGTGAGCAGTACTTC. Amino acid sequence: CASSPRGRGEQYF.

This chain uses TRBV6-2 or TRBV6-3 with TRBJ1-1; D gene unclear. V was pared by 0 bases and J by 6 bases, with 8 bases between. Germline CDR1 reads MNHEY; CDR2 reads SVGEGT. The CDR3 has 13 amino acids. The DNA of the CDR3 is TGTGCCAGCAGTTACTCTCGGGGATCTGAAGCTTTCTTT. Translating gives CASSYSRGSEAFF.

The V call is TRBV6-5, the J call TRBJ1-1; D not certain. The V end was cut by 0 bases, the J end by 10 bases, with 12 bases between. This CDR3 has 13 residues. Germline assignment: CDR1 MNHEY and CDR2 SVGAGI. As DNA, the CDR3 is TGTGCCAGCAGTTACTCGAGCCCGGGAAGAGCTTTCTTT. Translating gives CASSYSSPGRAFF.

The V and J genes are TRBV7-2 and TRBJ2-1; 10 bases match TRBD2. Per germline, CDR1 SGHTA and CDR2 FQGNSA. The CDR3 loop spans 16 amino acids. Trimming cost V 5 bases and J 7 bases; bases outside gene matches: 11. CDR3 in amino acids: CASSLLSGGARNEQFF. CDR3 coding DNA: TGTGCCAGCAGCCTACTAAGCGGGGGGGCCAGGAATGAGCAGTTCTTC.

The chain uses TRBV18 and TRBJ1-6; 7 positions match TRBD1. This CDR3 contains 15 residues. The J segment lost 7 bases and the V segment lost 3 bases, leaving 6 bases of the junction unmatched. Germline CDR1 reads KGHSH; CDR2 reads LQKENI. The CDR3 DNA follows: TGTGCCAGCTCACCGGGGATGGGACAGAATTCACCCCTCCACTTT. Protein product: CASSPGMGQNSPLHF.

The rearrangement joins TRBV19 to TRBJ2-7; TRBD1 matches at 7 bases. J gave up 2 bases and V 5 bases, and 6 bases lay outside the gene matches. The CDR3 is 14 residues long. Germline CDR1 is LNHDA and CDR2 is SQIVND (reference sequence). The CDR3 region is CASSPPGGAYEQYF. Here the CDR3 DNA reads TGTGCCAGTAGTCCACCAGGGGGAGCCTACGAGCAGTACTTC.

The chain employs TRBV6-5 and TRBJ2-5; a weak D match, TRBD1 (6 bases). Trimming took 6 bases from V and 4 from J, leaving 18 bases between them. This CDR3 spans 15 amino acids. The V gene's germline CDR1 is MNHEY and CDR2 SVGAGI. CDR3 nucleotide sequence: TGTGCCAGCAGCTCCTCGTCCACAGGGTCAGAGACCCAGTACTTC. This gives the protein CASSSSSTGSETQYF.

The genes are TRBV5-1 and TRBJ1-1, with TRBD1 identical over 7 bases. Looked up from germline, CDR1 is SGHRS and CDR2 is YFSETQ. The length of the CDR3 is 14 residues. V was clipped by 3 bases and J by 1 base; unmatched bases: 3. The CDR3 nucleotides read TGCGCCAGCAGCTCGGGACAGTCGAACACTGAAGCTTTCTTT. This gives the protein CASSSGQSNTEAFF.

With respect to this clone: At the DNA level, this CDR3 is encoded by other sequences in the same sample as well. The chain is built from TRBV5-1 and TRBJ2-7; D not certain. Per the germline V gene, CDR1 is SGHRS and CDR2 is YFSETQ. The CDR3 runs to 14 residues. The V end was cut by 0 bases, the J end by 0 bases, with 7 bases between. The DNA for the CDR3 is TGCGCCAGCAGCTTGGCTGTGAGCTCCTACGAGCAGTACTTC. It yields the protein CASSLAVSSYEQYF.